This T cell receptor beta chain was identified in a study of post-analysis software for immune sequencing data. Unique molecular identifiers were built into the TCR beta cDNA libraries. Some 500,000 cDNA molecules were recovered from an input of about 0.9 to 11 million T cells. TCRdb independently ran MiXCR on the PCR reads; one entry per CDR3 protein. The data contain about 820,000 distinct CDR3 sequences, 53% of them seen just once; the ten biggest clones take up 4% to 5.5%. Study-wide findings and caveats: Significantly lower normalized Chao1 diversity was seen in multiple sclerosis patients than in controls.

This clonotype was seen only once. Its target is unknown. This receptor was obtained from a girl aged 10 to 17 with multiple sclerosis. The sample comprised blood.

The CDR3 nucleotides read TGTGCCAGCAGCTTAGACTATCGGATAGAGCAGTTCTTC. Translating gives CASSLDYRIEQFF. This chain uses TRBV11-2 with TRBJ2-1; D is undetermined. The CDR3 runs to 13 residues. CDR1 SGHAT and CDR2 FQNNGV come from the germline V gene. V lost 0 bases, J lost 10 bases, and 10 bases lay in between.